A single sample is the source of the 8 T cell receptor beta chains below, sequenced in a study of blood T cell repertoires in COVID-19. Here immunoSEQ multiplex PCR was the method, and the copy in TCRdb shows in-frame clones only, minus some. The sample lists about 190,000 clones; about 88% were seen once. Sequenced: peripheral blood. Receptors were obtained from a man aged 25-45 years with active or convalescent COVID-19.

J is TRBJ2-1 and V is TRBV19; 8 bases map to TRBD2. The J segment lost 5 bases and the V segment lost 6 bases, leaving 12 bases of the junction unmatched. There are 16 residues in the CDR3. Germline loops: CDR1 LNHDA, CDR2 SQIVND (reference sequence). The DNA for the CDR3 is TGTGCCAGTAGAGACCCGGGAGGGAGGTTAGACAATGAGCAGTTCTTC. Protein: CASRDPGGRLDNEQFF.

The chain carries TRBV21-1 and TRBJ1-2; the table calls TRBD1, which could not be checked here. TRBV21-1 is annotated as a pseudogene. This CDR3 is built from 17 residues. The CDR3 DNA follows: TGTGCCAGCAGCAAATTATGGGACAGGATAGCTAACTATGGCTACACCTTC. The encoded protein is CASSKLWDRIANYGYTF.

As regards this clone: Other DNA sequences in the sample encode the same CDR3. This chain connects TRBV6-5 to TRBJ1-2; D is unclear. This CDR3 is 12 amino acids long. Germline V CDR1 and CDR2: MNHEY, SVGAGI. V was pared by 7 bases and J by 2 bases, with 8 bases between. The CDR3 DNA reads TGTGCCAGCACCCCGGGGAACTATGGCTACACCTTC. Its protein product is CASTPGNYGYTF.

The chain carries TRBV2 and TRBJ2-5, with 7 bases matching TRBD1. CDR3 length: 11 residues. V was pared by 9 bases and J by 5 bases, with 3 bases of the junction left unmatched. The germline gives CDR1 SNHLY, CDR2 FYNNEI. The CDR3 loop reads CARQGIETQYF. The CDR3 bases are TGTGCCAGACAGGGGATTGAGACCCAGTACTTC.

The chain recombines TRBV9 with TRBJ1-4; 9 bases line up with TRBD1. The CDR3 has 17 amino acids. With V trimmed by 0 bases and J by 3 bases, 6 bases remained unmatched. CDR1 and CDR2 from the germline V gene are SGDLS and YYNGEE. This CDR3 is CASSVGAGQGANEKLFF. The CDR3 coding sequence is TGTGCCAGCAGCGTAGGCGCGGGACAGGGAGCTAATGAAAAACTGTTTTTT.

This chain connects TRBV30 to TRBJ1-1; D is undetermined. V shed 4 bases and J shed 3 bases, with 12 bases lying between them. In germline, CDR1 is GTSNPN, CDR2 SVGIG (reference sequence). The CDR3 spans 13 residues. The CDR3 sequence: CAWTGGVYTEAFF. CDR3 DNA sequence: TGTGCCTGGACAGGAGGAGTGTACACTGAAGCTTTCTTT. The full variable domain, completed using reference TRBV30 and TRBJ1-1, is SQTIHQWPATLVQPVGSPLSLECTVEGTSNPNLYWYRQAAGRGLQLLFYSVGIGQISSEVPQNLSASRPQDRQFILSSKKLLLSDSGFYLCAWTGGVYTEAFFGQGTRLTVV.

This sequence joins TRBV12-3 or TRBV12-4 and TRBJ2-1, with a possible D match to TRBD2 (5 bases). The CDR3 is made up of 13 amino acids. Trimming stripped 8 bases from V and 5 bases from J, with 13 bases between. The CDR3 region has the DNA TGTGCCAGCGGCCCGGGAACTCACAATGAGCAGTTCTTC. Its translation: CASGPGTHNEQFF.

This clone was detected only once. This chain uses TRBV27 with TRBJ2-7; the D gene is possibly TRBD1 (6 bases). In germline, CDR1 is MNHEY, CDR2 SMNVEV (reference sequence). This CDR3 contains 14 residues. Deletions cut 3 bases from V and 0 bases from J, with 9 bases between. As DNA, the CDR3 is TGTGCCAGCAGTTTGTTGGACAGCTCCTACGAGCAGTACTTC. This translates into CASSLLDSSYEQYF.